One sample yielded the 24 T cell receptor beta chains listed below, sequenced in a study of naive and memory T cell subsets. Both TRBC1 and TRBC2 were covered by a beta constant-region primer of two equimolar oligonucleotides. A single record per CDR3 protein comes from TCRdb applying MiXCR to the UMI-ligation and nested PCR reads. The sample contains about 90,000 distinct CDR3 sequences, more than 6.5% of which appear only once. Source material: central memory CD4+ T cells from blood. These receptors all come from a human donor in good health.

The chain recombines TRBV20-1 with TRBJ2-3, with D perhaps matching TRBD1 (5 bases). The germline V gene encodes CDR1 DFQATT and CDR2 SNEGSKA (reference sequence). This CDR3 is 13 amino acids long. V was pared by 0 bases and J by 4 bases, with 8 bases between. DNA of the CDR3: TGCAGTGCTAGAGATGGGGCTGCAGATACGCAGTATTTT. Its protein product is CSARDGAADTQYF.

This clonotype came up many times. The chain joins TRBV7-9 to TRBJ2-1, with 10 bases fitting TRBD2. The V gene's germline CDR1 is SEHNR and CDR2 FQNEAQ (reference sequence). This CDR3 contains 14 residues. With 5 bases clipped from V and 10 bases from J, the junction kept 8 bases outside the gene matches. CDR3 nucleotides: TGTGCCAGCAGCAGGCTAGCGGGAGTGGGGGAGCAGTTCTTC. This sequence encodes CASSRLAGVGEQFF.

This clonotype was detected many times. The genes are TRBV12-3 or TRBV12-4 and TRBJ1-5; possible D gene TRBD1, 5 bases. CDR3 length: 14 residues. V shed 5 bases and J shed 4 bases, with 12 bases lying between them. This CDR3 reads CASSPGGGNQPQHF. The DNA of the CDR3 is TGTGCCAGCAGTCCCGGGGGGGGGAATCAGCCCCAGCATTTT.

This clonotype was detected a few times. V and J are TRBV30 and TRBJ1-2; D call uncertain. This CDR3 is built from 15 residues. The germline V gene has CDR1 GTSNPN and CDR2 SVGIG (reference sequence). Trimming removed 3 bases from V and 4 bases from J, with 18 bases in between. The CDR3 coding sequence is TGTGCCTGGAGATCCCGGTCCCTCAATCCCTATGGCTACACCTTC. The encoded protein is CAWRSRSLNPYGYTF.

In this sample, this clonotype turned up many times. The chain carries TRBV28 and TRBJ2-5; a possible D gene is TRBD1 (5 bases). The CDR3 sequence is 13 residues long. CDR1 is MDHEN and CDR2 is SYDVKM in the germline V gene. V gave up 7 bases and J gave up 0 bases, with 9 bases separating them. The CDR3 bases are TGTGCCAGCACCCCGACAGACCAAGAGACCCAGTACTTC. Translation gives CASTPTDQETQYF.

In its sample, this clonotype was seen many times. V and J are TRBV11-2 and TRBJ1-2; a possible D gene is TRBD1 (6 bases). The CDR3 length is 12 residues. The V end lost 2 bases, the J end lost 6 bases, and 7 bases lay between the germline ends. Germline loops: CDR1 SGHAT, CDR2 FQNNGV. The CDR3 DNA reads TGTGCCAGCAGCTTATGGACAGATGGCTACACCTTC. Translating it yields CASSLWTDGYTF.

The V gene is TRBV12-3 or TRBV12-4, the J gene TRBJ1-5; D gene unclear. V was cut by 8 bases and J by 5 bases, with 13 bases left in between. This CDR3 region has 13 residues. The CDR3 sequence: CASSRKVDQPQHF. The CDR3 DNA reads as TGTGCCAGCTCTAGAAAGGTTGATCAGCCCCAGCATTTT.

This clonotype was detected ten times or more. The chain recombines TRBV2 with TRBJ1-5; 7 nucleotides match TRBD1. J gave up 3 bases and V 9 bases, and 8 bases lay outside the gene matches. In germline, CDR1 is SNHLY, CDR2 FYNNEI. The CDR3 runs 14 residues. CDR3 sequence reads: CASGDGTVNQPQHF. The CDR3 bases are TGTGCCAGTGGGGACGGGACAGTCAATCAGCCCCAGCATTTT.

This clonotype has a handful of counts. The rearrangement links TRBV5-1 to TRBJ2-1; the D gene is possibly TRBD1 (5 bases). V was trimmed by 0 bases and J by 1 base, leaving 11 bases between them. Looked up from germline, CDR1 is SGHRS and CDR2 is YFSETQ. The CDR3 consists of 16 residues. The CDR3 here is CASSLEQAFSYNEQFF. CDR3 in DNA: TGCGCCAGCAGCTTGGAACAGGCCTTTTCCTACAATGAGCAGTTCTTC.

This rearrangement joins TRBV5-5 to TRBJ1-2; no firm D call. V was trimmed by 4 bases and J by 4 bases, leaving 11 bases between them. This CDR3 has 13 amino acids. The germline V gene encodes CDR1 SGHKS and CDR2 YYEKEE (reference sequence). CDR3 nucleotide sequence: TGTGCCAGCAGCCCCCGGGGAAGCTATGGCTACACCTTC. Protein sequence: CASSPRGSYGYTF.

This clonotype was observed at least ten times. V gene TRBV19 combines with J gene TRBJ2-1; TRBD1 matches 10 bases. The V gene's germline CDR1 is LNHDA and CDR2 SQIVND (reference sequence). Trimming cost V 3 bases and J 6 bases; bases outside gene matches: 2. The length of the CDR3 is 14 residues. For the CDR3, the DNA is TGTGCCAGTAGTATCGGGACAGGGGTCAATGAGCAGTTCTTC. As protein: CASSIGTGVNEQFF.

To note about this clonotype: Because the CDR3 is missing its conserved closing phenylalanine or tryptophan, this is likely a read error. The chain couples TRBV28 to TRBJ2-7; TRBD1 aligns across 9 bases. The length of the CDR3 is 15 residues. Germline V CDR1 and CDR2: MDHEN, SYDVKM. V was pared by 3 bases and J by 9 bases, with 12 bases of the junction left unmatched. CDR3 in amino acids: CASSFSGTGSSGQYS. The CDR3 coding sequence is TGTGCCAGCAGTTTTTCCGGGACAGGGAGTTCGGGGCAGTACTCC.

The sample holds a few counts of this clonotype. The rearrangement joins TRBV5-1 to TRBJ2-3, with 7 bases aligning to TRBD2. Germline V gene data show CDR1 as SGHRS and CDR2 as YFSETQ. The trim removed 0 bases at V and 6 bases at J, leaving 7 bases unmatched. CDR3 length: 15 residues. The CDR3 bases are TGCGCCAGCAGCTTGGTGGCGGGGGAAGGGGATACGCAGTATTTT. It yields the protein CASSLVAGEGDTQYF.

V is TRBV27 and J is TRBJ2-1; tentatively, D is TRBD1 or TRBD2 (5 bases each). Looked up from germline, CDR1 is MNHEY and CDR2 is SMNVEV (reference sequence). Trimming pared 6 bases from V and 2 bases from J, leaving 8 bases between. The CDR3 has 13 amino acids. Here the CDR3 DNA reads TGTGCCAGCAGCCGGGGCACCTACAATGAGCAGTTCTTC. Its protein product is CASSRGTYNEQFF.

Only one count was recorded for this clonotype. Since a much larger clone is just one base distant, this may be a read error. The chain links TRBV6-1 to TRBJ1-2; no firm D call. Trimming took off 6 bases at V and 2 bases at J, with 22 bases between the two ends. Germline loops: CDR1 MNHNS, CDR2 SASEGT. The CDR3 runs to 17 residues. The CDR3 loop is CASSEPRHSPLNYGYTF. The CDR3 region has the DNA TGTGCCAGCAGCGAGCCGCGACATTCCCCTCTCAACTATGGCTACACCTTC.

The V call is TRBV20-1, the J call TRBJ2-1; TRBD2 matches 8 bases. Per germline, CDR1 DFQATT and CDR2 SNEGSKA (reference sequence). This CDR3 is 11 amino acids long. The J segment lost 15 bases and the V segment lost 5 bases, leaving 9 bases of the junction unmatched. The CDR3 region is CSAGGGTFPFF. CDR3 in DNA: TGCAGTGCTGGCGGGGGGACATTCCCGTTCTTC.

This clonotype has ten or more counts. The chain joins TRBV12-3 or TRBV12-4 to TRBJ1-5, with 11 bases that match TRBD1. Unmatched junction bases numbered 4, after V lost 9 bases and J lost 6 bases. The CDR3 is made up of 13 amino acids. The CDR3 is CASRGTGGQPQHF. CDR3 bases: TGTGCCAGTCGTGGGACAGGGGGTCAGCCCCAGCATTTT.

This clonotype was detected many times. The CDR3 sequence is CASSLERYSPLHF. The CDR3, as DNA: TGTGCCAGCAGCTTAGAGCGGTATTCACCCCTCCACTTT. This chain links TRBV7-2 with TRBJ1-6; D is unclear. Germline values: CDR1 SGHTA, CDR2 FQGNSA. Trimming pared 1 base from V and 8 bases from J, leaving 6 bases between. CDR3 length: 13 amino acids.

This clonotype was seen many times. The chain recombines TRBV4-3 with TRBJ2-1; D not resolved. Trimming took 4 bases from V and 0 from J, leaving 13 bases between them. The V gene's germline CDR1 is LGHNA and CDR2 YSLEER. The CDR3 totals 16 residues. The chain's CDR3 is CASSPIGHSSYNEQFF. Here the CDR3 DNA reads TGCGCCAGCAGCCCCATAGGCCATAGCTCCTACAATGAGCAGTTCTTC.

The chain uses TRBV28 and TRBJ2-5; D not certain. V gave up 3 bases and J gave up 2 bases, with 16 bases separating them. The germline V gene encodes CDR1 MDHEN and CDR2 SYDVKM. CDR3 size: 16 residues. Here the CDR3 DNA reads TGTGCCAGCAGTTTTATGTCCCGCACAGCGCAAGAGACCCAGTACTTC. Its translation is CASSFMSRTAQETQYF.

This clonotype occurred many times. The chain is built from TRBV12-3 or TRBV12-4 and TRBJ1-3; maybe TRBD1 (5 bases). Deletions cut 1 base from V and 0 bases from J, with 16 bases between. The length of the CDR3 is 18 residues. The CDR3, as DNA: TGTGCCAGCAGTTTAGAGGGCAGGGAGGGCTTCTCTGGAAACACCATATATTTT. Amino acids: CASSLEGREGFSGNTIYF.

V usage is TRBV5-5 and J usage is TRBJ2-4, with 10 bases lining up with TRBD2. CDR1 is SGHKS and CDR2 is YYEKEE in the germline V gene (reference sequence). This CDR3 region has 17 residues. After removal of 3 bases from V and 2 bases from J, the junction contained 8 bases not matched to a gene. CDR3 loop: CASSSAIAGGTKNIQYF. CDR3 bases: TGTGCCAGCAGCTCGGCAATAGCGGGAGGTACCAAAAACATTCAGTACTTC.

The CDR3 nucleotides read TGTGCCAGCAGCGCGAACGCCCGGACAGTATATAATTCACCCCTCCACTTT. This sequence encodes CASSANARTVYNSPLHF. The chain links TRBV7-2 to TRBJ1-6; a weak D match, TRBD1 (6 bases). From germline, CDR1 is SGHTA and CDR2 FQGNSA. The CDR3 runs to 17 residues. V gave up 5 bases and J gave up 4 bases, with 18 bases separating them.

This clonotype occurred many times. The V call is TRBV3-1, the J call TRBJ2-5; possibly TRBD1 for D (7 bases). Germline CDR1 is LGHDT and CDR2 is YNNKEL (reference sequence). V lost 1 base to trimming and J lost 9 bases, with 18 bases between them. This CDR3 is built from 15 residues. The CDR3 region is CASSQGSGPRGAQYF. The CDR3 DNA reads TGTGCCAGCAGCCAAGGGTCCGGTCCCAGGGGGGCCCAGTACTTC.